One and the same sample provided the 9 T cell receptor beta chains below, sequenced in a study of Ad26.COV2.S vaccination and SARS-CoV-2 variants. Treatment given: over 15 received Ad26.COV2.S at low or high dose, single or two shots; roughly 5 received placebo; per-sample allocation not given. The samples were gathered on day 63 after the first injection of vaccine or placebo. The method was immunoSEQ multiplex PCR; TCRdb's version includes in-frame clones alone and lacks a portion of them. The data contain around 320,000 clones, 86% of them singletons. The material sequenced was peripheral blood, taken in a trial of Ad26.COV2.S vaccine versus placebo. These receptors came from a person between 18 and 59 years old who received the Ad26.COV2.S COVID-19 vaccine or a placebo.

CDR3 in DNA: TGTGCCAGCAGTTTCGGGACAGGGGATAACTATGGCTACACCTTC. Translation gives CASSFGTGDNYGYTF. The chain joins TRBV6-2 or TRBV6-3 to TRBJ1-2, with TRBD1 matching over 10 bases. J gave up 1 base and V 4 bases, and 3 bases lay outside the gene matches. This CDR3 is 15 amino acids long. Germline-derived CDR1 and CDR2 are MNHEY and SVGEGT.

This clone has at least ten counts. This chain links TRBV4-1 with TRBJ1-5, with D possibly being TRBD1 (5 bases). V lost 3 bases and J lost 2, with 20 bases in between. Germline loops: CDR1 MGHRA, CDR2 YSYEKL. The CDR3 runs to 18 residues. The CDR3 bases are TGCGCCAGCAGCCAGACCGGGACCCTGGGAGTTGGCAATCAGCCCCAGCATTTT. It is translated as CASSQTGTLGVGNQPQHF.

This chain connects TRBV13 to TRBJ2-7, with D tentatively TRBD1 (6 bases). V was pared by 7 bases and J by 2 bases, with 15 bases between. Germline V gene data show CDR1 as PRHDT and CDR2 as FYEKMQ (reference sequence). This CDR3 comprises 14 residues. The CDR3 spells CASTQTGVTYEQYF. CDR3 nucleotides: TGTGCCAGCACCCAGACAGGTGTTACCTACGAGCAGTACTTC. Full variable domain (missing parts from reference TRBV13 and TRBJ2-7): AAGVIQSPRHLIKEKRETATLKCYPIPRHDTVYWYQQGPGQDPQFLISFYEKMQSDKGSIPDRFSAQQFSDYHSELNMSSLELGDSALYFCASTQTGVTYEQYFGPGTRLTVT.

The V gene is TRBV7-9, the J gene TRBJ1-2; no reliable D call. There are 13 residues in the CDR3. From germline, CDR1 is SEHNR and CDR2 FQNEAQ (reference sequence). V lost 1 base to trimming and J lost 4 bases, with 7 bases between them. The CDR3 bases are TGTGCCAGCAGCTTAGGAGAGGGCTATGGCTACACCTTC. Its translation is CASSLGEGYGYTF.

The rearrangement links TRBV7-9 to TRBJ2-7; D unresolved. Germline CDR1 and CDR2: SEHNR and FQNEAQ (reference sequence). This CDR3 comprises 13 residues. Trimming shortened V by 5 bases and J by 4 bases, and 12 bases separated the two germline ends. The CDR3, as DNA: TGTGCCAGCAGCCCTTTTACACGGTACGAGCAGTACTTC. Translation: CASSPFTRYEQYF.

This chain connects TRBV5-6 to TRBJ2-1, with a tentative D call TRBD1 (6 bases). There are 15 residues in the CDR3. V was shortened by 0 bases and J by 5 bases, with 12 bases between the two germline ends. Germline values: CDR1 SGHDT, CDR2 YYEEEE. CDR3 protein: CASSLGGGRNNEQFF. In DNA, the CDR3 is TGTGCCAGCAGCTTGGGAGGGGGACGTAACAATGAGCAGTTCTTC.

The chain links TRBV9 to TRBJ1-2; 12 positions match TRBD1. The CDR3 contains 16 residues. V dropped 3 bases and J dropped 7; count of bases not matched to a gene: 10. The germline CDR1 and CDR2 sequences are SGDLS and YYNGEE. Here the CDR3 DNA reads TGTGCCAGCAGCGCCGGGACAGGGGGCCTTCCGGGTGGCTACACCTTC. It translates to CASSAGTGGLPGGYTF.

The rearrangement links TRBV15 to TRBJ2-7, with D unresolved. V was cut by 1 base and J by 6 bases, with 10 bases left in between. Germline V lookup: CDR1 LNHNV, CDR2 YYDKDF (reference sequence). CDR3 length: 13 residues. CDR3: CATSRVVGFEQYF. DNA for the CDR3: TGTGCCACCAGCAGAGTAGTGGGGTTCGAGCAGTACTTC.

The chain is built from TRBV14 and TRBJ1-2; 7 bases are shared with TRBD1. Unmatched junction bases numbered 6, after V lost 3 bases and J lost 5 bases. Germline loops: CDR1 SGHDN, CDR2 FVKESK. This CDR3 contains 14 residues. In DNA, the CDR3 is TGTGCCAGCAGCCAGCCGGGACAGTTTTATGGCTACACCTTC. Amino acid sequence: CASSQPGQFYGYTF. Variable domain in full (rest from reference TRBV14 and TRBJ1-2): EAGVTQFPSHSVIEKGQTVTLRCDPISGHDNLYWYRRVMGKEIKFLLHFVKESKQDESGMPNNRFLAERTGGTYSTLKVQPAELEDSGVYFCASSQPGQFYGYTFGSGTRLTVV.